This T cell receptor (beta chain) appears in the sequencing data of a study of shared clonotypes between healthy human individuals. Study information: Three men and a couple of women, aged 18 to 49, were donors. Per-donor plates numbered three CD4 naive, three CD4 memory, two CD8 naive and one CD8 memory. Study-level results: Clonotype sharing among the donors was expected to vary with sequencing depth. Estimated clonotype richness was generally higher in naive than memory subsets.

Method: immunoSEQ multiplex PCR; TCRdb's copy keeps in-frame clones and lacks some. Of roughly 1 million clones listed, about 70% are singletons. The J segment lost 3 bases and the V segment lost 2 bases, leaving 5 bases of the junction unmatched. The CDR3 has 15 amino acids. Per the germline V gene, CDR1 is SGHTA and CDR2 is FQGNSA. With regard to this clone: The antigen remains undetermined.

The source is a man younger than 35 in good health. The sample was memory CD4+ T cells sorted from blood. Documented subset: CD45RA-negative fraction. V usage is TRBV7-2 and J usage is TRBJ2-3, with 7 nucleotides matching TRBD2. DNA of the CDR3: TGTGCCAGCAGCTTAAATTCGGGGGGAACAGATACGCAGTATTTT. Residues: CASSLNSGGTDTQYF.